The T cell receptor beta chain under discussion was sequenced for a study of spatial heterogeneity in lung cancer (dated by TCRdb to the late 2010s). Regarding the complete study: More beta-chain than alpha-chain transcripts were consistently detected, likely reflecting higher beta-chain transcript abundance. In tumor regions, TCR transcript counts showed a strong correlation with a T cell transcriptional module score derived from matched bulk RNA-seq. In the raw uncorrected reads, each unique combination of TCR and UMI appeared on average more than ten times. TCR alpha and beta repertoires were quantitatively compared across multiple tumor regions, matched nontumor lung and blood in non-small cell lung cancer. Nonsynonymous mutation counts, determined by whole-exome sequencing of tumor tissue, were related to TCR repertoire features. At surgery, both alpha and beta chains were TCR-sequenced in about 200 tumor regions, 64 matched nontumor lung samples and around 50 PBMC samples.

General findings and caveats noted by the study authors: The number of expanded intratumoral alpha and beta TCRs correlated with the tumor nonsynonymous mutation count. TCR-seq coverage of tumor T cells was estimated to be only approximately 7% for alpha chains and more than 11% for beta chains. Additional single-cell paired TCR alpha and beta sequencing was considered necessary to confirm, at a functional level, the hypothesis that regional TCRs recognize regional mutations. The count of ubiquitous expanded TCRs correlated with the count of ubiquitous nonsynonymous mutations, and the count of regional expanded TCRs correlated with the count of regional nonsynonymous mutations.

This clonotype is medium-sized (0.01 to 0.1%) in its sample. The antigen it binds to is not known. There are no base qualities to consult, and no much larger clone falls within one base. This beta chain represents an off-target read in a library built for alpha chains; its size is of limited meaning. The protocol used for the library was 5' RACE. Sequenced using a NextSeq 500. In the TCR library protocol, a unique molecular identifier was attached to each TCR cDNA molecule so that PCR and sequencing errors could be corrected. From the authors' description of their analysis: TCR identification, UMI-based error correction and CDR3 extraction were performed with Decombinator tools. Expanded TCRs were defined as those above a frequency of 2 per 1,000, corresponding to the top 1% of the tumor frequency distribution. Expanded tumor TCRs were classed as regional if statistically deemed absent (corrected P<0.05) from at least one tumor region, otherwise ubiquitous. Renyi diversity was calculated using the R vegan package after each repertoire was subsampled 100 times to 5,000 TCRs. CDR3 similarity networks were built from amino acid triplet string-kernel similarity, with CDR3s being connected when pairwise similarity was above 0.82. TCRdb cleaned the public reads at Q25 with fastp, built clones with MiXCR and kept in-frame beta chains. Every CDR3 protein is listed once, alongside the most common genes and DNA of its rows. The V and J calls reflect TCRdb's pipeline rather than the authors' work. This sample comprises about 3,700 distinct CDR3 sequences, 26% of them detected only once. Approximately 14% of the sample goes to the ten largest clones.

The time point tag for this specimen amounts to: sample taken at primary tumor resection. Samples were obtained from 72 patients with early-stage, untreated non-small cell lung cancer from the lung TRACERx cohort. Without any cell sorting, TCR sequencing was performed on whole RNA extracted either from tumor and nontumor lung tissue or from cryopreserved PBMC samples. A patient was chosen for TCR sequencing only when enough RNA was available from at least two tumor regions. Tumor and adjacent nontumor lung specimens were reviewed by a lung pathologist before selection. From the cysteine up to the phenylalanine, the CDR3 has a length of 14 residues. Just CDR3 DNA is preserved here, 42 bases in frame from base 1. V and J lose 4 bases and 9 bases, and a span of 19 bases separates them. CDR1 and CDR2 are read off the germline V gene as MGHDK and SYGVNS.

The receptor comes from a male donor with early-stage non-small cell lung cancer. This sample comprised lung tumor tissue, obtained at surgery. The chain employs TRBV25-1 and TRBJ2-7; the D gene could be TRBD1 or TRBD2, each one agreeing over 6 bases. The DNA sequence follows: TGTGCCAGCAGTGTTCCGGGGGCAGCCAACCTGCAGTACTTC. Its protein is CASSVPGAANLQYF.